This record concerns one TCR beta chain sequence. The target antigen is unknown. The data stem from a study of CD8 T cells in ankylosing spondylitis. Quantitative 5'-RACE with molecular barcodes was used to make the TCR beta libraries. One entry per CDR3 protein results from TCRdb running MiXCR on the 5' RACE reads. This table holds fewer than 750,000 distinct CDR3 sequences, 15% to 20% found once. From germline, CDR1 is ENHRY and CDR2 SYGVKD. The CDR3 runs to 15 residues. V was pared by 2 bases and J by 5 bases, with 15 bases between. General study points: There was a TCR beta motif, made of several highly homologous variants, that appeared characteristic of ankylosing spondylitis blood.

What was sequenced was blood, either unsorted or a sorted T cell fraction (not recorded which). This receptor was identified in a male donor with ankylosing spondylitis. V is TRBV10-3 and J is TRBJ1-1; D is ambiguous. The CDR3 protein is CAISERGAGETEAFF. The CDR3 bases are TGTGCCATCAGTGAGCGTGGCGCGGGCGAGACTGAAGCTTTCTTT.